The clone carrying this T cell receptor (beta chain) was recorded a few times. Then a second PCR, running roughly 6 to 12 cycles, was carried out with a sample-barcoded 5' primer and a J-beta primer mix. Each cDNA molecule received a tag from a template-switch adaptor that had 12 random nucleotides. TCRdb ran MiXCR on the 5' RACE reads and lists one entry per CDR3 protein. The sample carries around 1,800,000 distinct CDR3 sequences, roughly 43% recorded once. Drawn from each donor were roughly 10 milliliters of peripheral blood. This sample is part of a study of blood T cells in healthy people across ages. Across the study: In model experiments, template switching was able to capture about one barcoded beta molecule for every two T cells that were present.

V was shortened by 7 bases and J by 4 bases, with 15 bases between the two germline ends. Germline values: CDR1 SNHLY, CDR2 FYNNEI. The CDR3 sequence is 14 residues long. This clonotype was sampled from a human donor in good health. What was sequenced was blood. The genes are TRBV2 and TRBJ2-3; maybe TRBD1 (5 bases). Written as DNA, the CDR3 is TGTGCCAGCACCCAAATGGAAGGGGCAGATACGCAGTATTTT. Translating gives CASTQMEGADTQYF. The full variable domain, with the rest looked up from reference TRBV2 and TRBJ2-3, is EPEVTQTPSHQVTQMGQEVILRCVPISNHLYFYWYRQILGQKVEFLVSFYNNEISEKSEIFDDQFSVERPDGSNFTLKIRSTKLEDSAMYFCASTQMEGADTQYFGPGTRLTVL.